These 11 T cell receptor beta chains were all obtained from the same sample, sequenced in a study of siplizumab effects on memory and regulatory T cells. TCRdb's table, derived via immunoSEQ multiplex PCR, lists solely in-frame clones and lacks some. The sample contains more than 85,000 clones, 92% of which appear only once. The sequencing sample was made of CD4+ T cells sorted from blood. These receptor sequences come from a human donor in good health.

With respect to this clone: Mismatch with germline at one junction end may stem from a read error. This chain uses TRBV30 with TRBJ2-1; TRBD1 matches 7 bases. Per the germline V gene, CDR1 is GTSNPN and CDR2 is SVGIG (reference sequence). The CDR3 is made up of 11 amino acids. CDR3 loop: CAWTTGTAWIF. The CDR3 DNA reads TGTGCCTGGACTACCGGGACAGCTTGGATCTTC.

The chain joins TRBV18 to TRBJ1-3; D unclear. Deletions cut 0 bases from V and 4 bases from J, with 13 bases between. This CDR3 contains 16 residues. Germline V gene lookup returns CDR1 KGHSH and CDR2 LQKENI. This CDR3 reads CASSPPGRKVGNTIYF. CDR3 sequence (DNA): TGTGCCAGCTCACCACCAGGGAGGAAGGTGGGAAACACCATATATTTT.

The CDR3 DNA reads as TGTGCCAGCATTAAGACTAGCGGGAGGGGCACCGGGGAGCTGTTTTTT. It translates to CASIKTSGRGTGELFF. The chain is built from TRBV2 and TRBJ2-2; 14 nucleotides align to TRBD2. Germline V lookup: CDR1 SNHLY, CDR2 FYNNEI. The J segment lost 4 bases and the V segment lost 7 bases, leaving 5 bases of the junction unmatched. The CDR3 has 16 residues.

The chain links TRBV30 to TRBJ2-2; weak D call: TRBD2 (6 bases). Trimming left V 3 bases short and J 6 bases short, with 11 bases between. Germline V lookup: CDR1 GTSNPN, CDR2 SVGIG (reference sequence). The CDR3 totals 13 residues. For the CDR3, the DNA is TGTGCCTGGAGATTGGGGGGAGCCGGGGAGCTGTTTTTT. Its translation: CAWRLGGAGELFF.

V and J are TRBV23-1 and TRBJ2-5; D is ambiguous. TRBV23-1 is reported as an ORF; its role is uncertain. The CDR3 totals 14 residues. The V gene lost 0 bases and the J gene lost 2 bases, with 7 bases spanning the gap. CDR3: CASSQSGSQETQYF. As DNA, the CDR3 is TGCGCCAGCAGTCAATCGGGCAGTCAAGAGACCCAGTACTTC.

The CDR3 loop reads CASSDRGPYEQYF. CDR3 DNA: TGTGCCAGCAGCGACAGGGGGCCTTACGAGCAGTACTTC. The chain recombines TRBV7-9 with TRBJ2-7, with 10 bases that match TRBD1. This CDR3 has 13 amino acids. V lost 5 bases, J lost 4 bases, and 2 bases stayed unmatched. Per the germline V gene, CDR1 is SEHNR and CDR2 is FQNEAQ (reference sequence).

This CDR3 is CASSSNYLSTDTQYF. In DNA, the CDR3 is TGTGCCAGCAGCTCAAACTACCTCAGCACAGATACGCAGTATTTT. This chain uses TRBV7-2 with TRBJ2-3; D is unresolved. CDR1 and CDR2 from the germline V gene are SGHTA and FQGNSA. The germline V and J ends were trimmed by 4 bases and 0 bases, with 11 bases remaining between them. The CDR3 is made up of 15 amino acids. Full variable domain (missing parts from reference TRBV7-2 and TRBJ2-3): GAGVSQSPSNKVTEKGKDVELRCDPISGHTALYWYRQSLGQGLEFLIYFQGNSAPDKSGLPSDRFSAERTGGSVSTLTIQRTQQEDSAVYLCASSSNYLSTDTQYFGPGTRLTVL.

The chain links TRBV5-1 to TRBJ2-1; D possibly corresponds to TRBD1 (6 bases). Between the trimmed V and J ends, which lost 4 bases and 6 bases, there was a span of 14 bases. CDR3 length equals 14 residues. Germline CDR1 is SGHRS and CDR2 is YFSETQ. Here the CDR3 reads CASSPRDTGNEQFF. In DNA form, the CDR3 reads TGCGCCAGCAGCCCACGGGACACGGGCAATGAGCAGTTCTTC.

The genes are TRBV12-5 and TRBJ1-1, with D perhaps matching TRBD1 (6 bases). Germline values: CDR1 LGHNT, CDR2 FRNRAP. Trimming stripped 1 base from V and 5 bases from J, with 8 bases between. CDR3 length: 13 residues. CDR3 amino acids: CASGLEGGTEAFF. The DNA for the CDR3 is TGTGCTAGTGGTTTGGAAGGGGGGACTGAAGCTTTCTTT.

As DNA, the CDR3 is TGTGCCAGCAGCTTAGTGGGGGGGAACTATGGCTACACCTTC. Residues: CASSLVGGNYGYTF. V gene TRBV7-2 combines with J gene TRBJ1-2, with D possibly TRBD1 on 5 matching bases. The CDR3 totals 14 residues. V was pared by 1 base and J by 2 bases, with 8 bases between. CDR1 is SGHTA, CDR2 FQGNSA, per germline.

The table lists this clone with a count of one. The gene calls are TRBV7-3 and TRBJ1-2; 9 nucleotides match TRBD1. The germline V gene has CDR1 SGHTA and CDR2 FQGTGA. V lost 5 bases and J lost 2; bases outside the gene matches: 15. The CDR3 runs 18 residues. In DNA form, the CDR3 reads TGTGCCAGCAGCCCAAGTCCAAGGACAGGGGCGCTCAACTATGGCTACACCTTC. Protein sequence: CASSPSPRTGALNYGYTF.